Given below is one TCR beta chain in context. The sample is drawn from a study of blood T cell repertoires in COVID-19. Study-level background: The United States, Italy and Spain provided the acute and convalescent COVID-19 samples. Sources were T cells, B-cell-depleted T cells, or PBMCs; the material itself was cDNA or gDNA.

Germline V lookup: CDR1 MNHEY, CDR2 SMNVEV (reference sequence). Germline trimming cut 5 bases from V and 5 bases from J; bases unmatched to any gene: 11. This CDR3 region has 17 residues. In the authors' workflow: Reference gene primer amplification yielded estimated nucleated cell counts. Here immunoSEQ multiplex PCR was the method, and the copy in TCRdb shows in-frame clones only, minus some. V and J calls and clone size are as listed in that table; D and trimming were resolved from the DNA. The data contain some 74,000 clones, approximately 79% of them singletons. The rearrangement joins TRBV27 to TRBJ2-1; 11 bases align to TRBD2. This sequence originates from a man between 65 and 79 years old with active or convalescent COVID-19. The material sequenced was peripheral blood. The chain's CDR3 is CASSRARGLAGHNEQFF. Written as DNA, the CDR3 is TGTGCCAGCAGTCGCGCCCGCGGACTAGCGGGTCACAATGAGCAGTTCTTC.